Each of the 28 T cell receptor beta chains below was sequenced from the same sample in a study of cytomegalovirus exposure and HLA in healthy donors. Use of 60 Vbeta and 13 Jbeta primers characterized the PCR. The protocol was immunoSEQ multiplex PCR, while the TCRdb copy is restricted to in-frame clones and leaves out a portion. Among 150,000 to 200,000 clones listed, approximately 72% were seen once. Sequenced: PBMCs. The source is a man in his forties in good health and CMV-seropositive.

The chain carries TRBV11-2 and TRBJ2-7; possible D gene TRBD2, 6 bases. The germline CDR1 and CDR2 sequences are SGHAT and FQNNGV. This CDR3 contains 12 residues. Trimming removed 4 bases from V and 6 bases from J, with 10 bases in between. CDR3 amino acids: CASSSGGREQYF. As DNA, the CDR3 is TGTGCCAGCAGCTCCGGGGGTCGCGAGCAGTACTTC.

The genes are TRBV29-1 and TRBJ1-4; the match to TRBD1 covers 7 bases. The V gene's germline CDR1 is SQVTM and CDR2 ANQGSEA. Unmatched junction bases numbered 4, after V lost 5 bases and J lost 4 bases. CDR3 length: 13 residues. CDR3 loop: CSVLQGSNEKLFF. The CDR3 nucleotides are TGCAGCGTTCTACAGGGGAGTAATGAAAAACTGTTTTTT.

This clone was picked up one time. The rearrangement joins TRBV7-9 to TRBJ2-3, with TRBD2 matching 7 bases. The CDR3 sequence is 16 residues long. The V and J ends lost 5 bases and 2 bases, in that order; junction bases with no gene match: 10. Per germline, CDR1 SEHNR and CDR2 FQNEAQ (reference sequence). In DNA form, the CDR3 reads TGTGCCAGCAGCGGCCGGGGGGTGGGCTTCACAGATACGCAGTATTTT. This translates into CASSGRGVGFTDTQYF.

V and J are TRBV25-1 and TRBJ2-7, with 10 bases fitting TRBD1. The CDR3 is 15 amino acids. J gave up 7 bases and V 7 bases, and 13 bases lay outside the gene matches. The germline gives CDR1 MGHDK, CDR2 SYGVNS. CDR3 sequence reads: CASTETTGGLEEQYF. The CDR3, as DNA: TGTGCCAGCACCGAGACGACAGGGGGCCTGGAAGAGCAGTACTTC.

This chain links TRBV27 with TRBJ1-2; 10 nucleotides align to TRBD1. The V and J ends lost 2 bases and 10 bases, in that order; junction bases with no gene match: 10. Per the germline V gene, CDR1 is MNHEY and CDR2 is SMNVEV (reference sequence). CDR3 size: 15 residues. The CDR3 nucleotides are TGTGCCAGCAGTTTAAGCCCGGACAGGGGGTACGACTACACCTTC. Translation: CASSLSPDRGYDYTF.

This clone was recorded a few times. The CDR3 DNA sequence: TGTGCCAGCAGAGCGGGGGCAGGGGAGCAGTACTTC. Protein: CASRAGAGEQYF. This rearrangement joins TRBV27 to TRBJ2-7; 8 nucleotides align to TRBD2. The CDR3 sequence is 12 residues long. Trimming removed 6 bases from V and 7 bases from J; junction bases left unmatched: 5. Germline V gene lookup returns CDR1 MNHEY and CDR2 SMNVEV (reference sequence).

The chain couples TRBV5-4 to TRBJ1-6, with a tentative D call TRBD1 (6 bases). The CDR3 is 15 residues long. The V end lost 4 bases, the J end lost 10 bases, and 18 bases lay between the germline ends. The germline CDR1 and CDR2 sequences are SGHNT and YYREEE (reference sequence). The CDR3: CASSGTQGNSSPLHF. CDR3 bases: TGTGCCAGCAGCGGGACACAGGGAAATAGCTCACCCCTCCACTTT.

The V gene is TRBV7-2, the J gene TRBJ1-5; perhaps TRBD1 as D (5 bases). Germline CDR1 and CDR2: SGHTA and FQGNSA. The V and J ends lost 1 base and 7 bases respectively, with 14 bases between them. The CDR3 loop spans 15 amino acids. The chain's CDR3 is CASSLDGAGGQPQHF. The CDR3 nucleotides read TGTGCCAGCAGCTTAGATGGGGCCGGGGGACAGCCCCAGCATTTT.

CDR3 sequence reads: CASKSDRGSGNTIYF. The CDR3, as DNA: TGTGCCAGCAAAAGTGACAGGGGTTCTGGAAACACCATATATTTT. This chain connects TRBV9 to TRBJ1-3; 8 bases are a match to TRBD1. Trimming at V came to 6 bases and at J to 1 base, leaving 6 bases not matched to a gene. This CDR3 comprises 15 residues. Germline V gives CDR1 SGDLS, CDR2 YYNGEE.

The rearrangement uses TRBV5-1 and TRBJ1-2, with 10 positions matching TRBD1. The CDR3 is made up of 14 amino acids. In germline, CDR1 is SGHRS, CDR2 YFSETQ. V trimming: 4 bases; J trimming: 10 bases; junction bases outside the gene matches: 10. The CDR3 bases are TGCGCCAGCAGCCTCCCCGCCGGGACAGGGGACTACACCTTC. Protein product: CASSLPAGTGDYTF.

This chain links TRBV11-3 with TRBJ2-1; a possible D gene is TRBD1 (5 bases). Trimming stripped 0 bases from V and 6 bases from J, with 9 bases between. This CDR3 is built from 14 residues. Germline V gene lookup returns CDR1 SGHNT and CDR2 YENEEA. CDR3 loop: CASSLDYRTNEQFF. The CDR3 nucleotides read TGTGCCAGCAGCTTAGATTACAGGACCAATGAGCAGTTCTTC. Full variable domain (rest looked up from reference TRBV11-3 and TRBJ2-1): EAGVVQSPRYKIIEKKQPVAFWCNPISGHNTLYWYLQNLGQGPELLIRYENEEAVDDSQLPKDRFSAERLKGVDSTLKIQPAELGDSAVYLCASSLDYRTNEQFFGPGTRLTVL.

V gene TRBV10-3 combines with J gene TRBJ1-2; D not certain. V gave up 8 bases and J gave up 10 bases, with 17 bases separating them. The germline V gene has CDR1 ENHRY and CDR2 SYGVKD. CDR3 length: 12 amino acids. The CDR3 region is CAIPRGEGYYTF. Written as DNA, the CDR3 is TGTGCCATCCCCCGCGGTGAGGGATACTACACCTTC.

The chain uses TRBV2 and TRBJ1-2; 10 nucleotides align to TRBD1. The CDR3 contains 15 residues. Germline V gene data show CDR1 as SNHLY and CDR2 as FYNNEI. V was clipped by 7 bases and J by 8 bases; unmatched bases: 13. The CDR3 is CASTESRTGGRGYTF. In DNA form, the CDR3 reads TGTGCCAGCACTGAGTCCCGGACAGGGGGGAGAGGCTACACCTTC.

DNA for the CDR3: TGTGCCAGCAGTCCCGCCAGATTACAATTCACCCTCCACTTT. It yields the protein CASSPARLQFTLHF. The rearrangement joins TRBV6-5 to TRBJ1-6, with no clear D. V was trimmed by 5 bases and J by 14 bases, leaving 19 bases between them. Germline V CDR1 and CDR2: MNHEY, SVGAGI. CDR3 length: 14 amino acids.

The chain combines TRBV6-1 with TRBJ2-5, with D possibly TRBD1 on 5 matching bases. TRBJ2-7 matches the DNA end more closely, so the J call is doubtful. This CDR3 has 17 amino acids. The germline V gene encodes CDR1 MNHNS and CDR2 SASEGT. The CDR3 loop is CASSEAWQGLIRYEQYF. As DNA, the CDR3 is TGTGCCAGCAGTGAAGCGTGGCAGGGTTTAATACGCTACGAGCAGTACTTC.

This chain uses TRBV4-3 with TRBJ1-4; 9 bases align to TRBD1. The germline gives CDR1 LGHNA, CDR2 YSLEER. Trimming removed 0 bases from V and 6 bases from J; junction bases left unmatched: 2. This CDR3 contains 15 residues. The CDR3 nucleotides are TGCGCCAGCAGCCAAGAAACAGGGGGCTATGAAAAACTGTTTTTT. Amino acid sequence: CASSQETGGYEKLFF.

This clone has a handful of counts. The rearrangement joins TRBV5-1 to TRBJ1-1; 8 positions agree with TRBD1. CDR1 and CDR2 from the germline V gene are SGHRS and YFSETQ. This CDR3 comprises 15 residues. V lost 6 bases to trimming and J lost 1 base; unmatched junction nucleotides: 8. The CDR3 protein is CASNPDRGGNTEAFF. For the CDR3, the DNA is TGCGCCAGCAACCCCGACAGGGGAGGGAACACTGAAGCTTTCTTT.

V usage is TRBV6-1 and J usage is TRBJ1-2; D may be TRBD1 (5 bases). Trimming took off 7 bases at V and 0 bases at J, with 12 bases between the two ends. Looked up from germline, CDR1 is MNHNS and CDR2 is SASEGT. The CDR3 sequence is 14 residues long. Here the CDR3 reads CASIAGNTNYGYTF. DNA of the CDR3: TGTGCCAGCATCGCAGGGAACACTAACTATGGCTACACCTTC.

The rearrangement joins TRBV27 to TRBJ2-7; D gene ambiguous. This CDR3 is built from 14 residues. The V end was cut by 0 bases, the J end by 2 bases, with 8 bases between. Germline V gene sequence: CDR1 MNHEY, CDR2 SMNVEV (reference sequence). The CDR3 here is CASSLSYRTYEQYF. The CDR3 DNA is TGTGCCAGCAGTTTATCGTACAGAACCTACGAGCAGTACTTC.

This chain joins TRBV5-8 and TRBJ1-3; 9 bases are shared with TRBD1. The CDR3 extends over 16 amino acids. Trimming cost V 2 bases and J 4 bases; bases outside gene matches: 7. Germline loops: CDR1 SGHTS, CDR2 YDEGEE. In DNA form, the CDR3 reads TGTGCCAGCAGCTTCACAGGGGGCCTGGGAGGAAACACCATATATTTT. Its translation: CASSFTGGLGGNTIYF.

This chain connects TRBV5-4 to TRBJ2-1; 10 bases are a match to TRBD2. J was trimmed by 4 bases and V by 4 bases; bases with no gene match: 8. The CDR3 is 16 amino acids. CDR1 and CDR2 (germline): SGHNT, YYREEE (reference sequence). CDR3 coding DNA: TGTGCCAGCAGCCCAGCAGCGGGGGGGCGGTACAATGAGCAGTTCTTC. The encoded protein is CASSPAAGGRYNEQFF.

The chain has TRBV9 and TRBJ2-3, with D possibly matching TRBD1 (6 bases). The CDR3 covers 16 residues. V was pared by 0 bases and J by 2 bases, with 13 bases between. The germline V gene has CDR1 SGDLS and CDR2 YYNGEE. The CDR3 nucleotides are TGTGCCAGCAGCGTAGAGGTGGGGGCCATCACAGATACGCAGTATTTT. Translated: CASSVEVGAITDTQYF. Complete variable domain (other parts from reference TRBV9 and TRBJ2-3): DSGVTQTPKHLITATGQRVTLRCSPRSGDLSVYWYQQSLDQGLQFLIQYYNGEERAKGNILERFSAQQFPDLHSELNLSSLELGDSALYFCASSVEVGAITDTQYFGPGTRLTVL.

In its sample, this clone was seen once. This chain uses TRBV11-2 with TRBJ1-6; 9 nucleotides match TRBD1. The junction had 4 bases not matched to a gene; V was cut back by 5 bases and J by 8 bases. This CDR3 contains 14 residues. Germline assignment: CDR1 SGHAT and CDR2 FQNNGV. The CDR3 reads CASSLTGGDSPLHF. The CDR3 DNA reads TGTGCCAGCAGCCTAACAGGGGGCGATTCACCCCTCCACTTT. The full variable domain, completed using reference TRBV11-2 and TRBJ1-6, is EAGVAQSPRYKIIEKRQSVAFWCNPISGHATLYWYQQILGQGPKLLIQFQNNGVVDDSQLPKDRFSAERLKGVDSTLKIQPAKLEDSAVYLCASSLTGGDSPLHFGNGTRLTVT.

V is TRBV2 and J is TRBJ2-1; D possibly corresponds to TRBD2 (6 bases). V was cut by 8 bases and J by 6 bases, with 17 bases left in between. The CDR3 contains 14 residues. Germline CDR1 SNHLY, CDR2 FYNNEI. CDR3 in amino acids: CASVEGTQVNEQFF. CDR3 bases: TGTGCCAGCGTCGAGGGGACTCAGGTCAATGAGCAGTTCTTC.

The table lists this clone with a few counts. The CDR3 DNA is TGTGCCAGCAGCTTGACGAAGTCGGAGGACAGCTGGGGCTACACCTTC. Protein sequence: CASSLTKSEDSWGYTF. This chain joins TRBV5-5 and TRBJ1-2, with D possibly TRBD1 on 6 matching bases. V dropped 1 base and J dropped 8 bases, with 21 bases sitting between them. Germline assignment: CDR1 SGHKS and CDR2 YYEKEE (reference sequence). The CDR3 is made up of 16 amino acids.

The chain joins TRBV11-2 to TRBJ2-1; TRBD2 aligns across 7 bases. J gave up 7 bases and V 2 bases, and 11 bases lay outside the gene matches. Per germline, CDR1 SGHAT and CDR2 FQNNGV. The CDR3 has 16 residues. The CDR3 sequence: CASSLNHLTSRNEQFF. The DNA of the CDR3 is TGTGCCAGCAGCTTAAATCATTTGACTAGCAGGAATGAGCAGTTCTTC.

The CDR3 spells CASSPDRGPNTEAFF. CDR3 nucleotide sequence: TGCGCCAGCAGCCCCGACAGGGGACCGAACACTGAAGCTTTCTTT. The gene calls are TRBV4-3 and TRBJ1-1; TRBD1 aligns across 8 bases. Germline CDR1 reads LGHNA; CDR2 reads YSLEER. J was trimmed by 1 base and V by 4 bases; bases with no gene match: 5. This CDR3 region has 15 residues.

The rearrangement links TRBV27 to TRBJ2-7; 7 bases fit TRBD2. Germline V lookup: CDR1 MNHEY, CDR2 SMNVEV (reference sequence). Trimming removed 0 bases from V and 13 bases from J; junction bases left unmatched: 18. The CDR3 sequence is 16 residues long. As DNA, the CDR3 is TGTGCCAGCAGTTTATCGGAGTTAGCAGTGGGGGGGATCCTTTACTTC. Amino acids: CASSLSELAVGGILYF.